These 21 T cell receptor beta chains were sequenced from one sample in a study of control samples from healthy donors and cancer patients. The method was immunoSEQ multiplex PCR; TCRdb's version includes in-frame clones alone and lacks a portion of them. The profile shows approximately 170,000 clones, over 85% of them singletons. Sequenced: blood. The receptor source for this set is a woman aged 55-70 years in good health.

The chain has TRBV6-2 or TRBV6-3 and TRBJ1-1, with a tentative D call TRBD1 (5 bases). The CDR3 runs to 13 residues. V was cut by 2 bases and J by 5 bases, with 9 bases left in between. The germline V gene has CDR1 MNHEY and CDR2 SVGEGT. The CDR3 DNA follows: TGTGCCAGCAGTTACGTTTCAGGGACTGAAGCTTTCTTT. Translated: CASSYVSGTEAFF.

The CDR3 DNA follows: TGTGCCAGCTCACCTCAACGTCGACAGGGCGCTGAAGCTTTCTTT. It encodes CASSPQRRQGAEAFF. This chain connects TRBV18 to TRBJ1-1; 7 positions match TRBD1. Looked up from germline, CDR1 is KGHSH and CDR2 is LQKENI. The V and J ends lost 3 bases and 6 bases, in that order; junction bases with no gene match: 10. The CDR3 runs 15 residues.

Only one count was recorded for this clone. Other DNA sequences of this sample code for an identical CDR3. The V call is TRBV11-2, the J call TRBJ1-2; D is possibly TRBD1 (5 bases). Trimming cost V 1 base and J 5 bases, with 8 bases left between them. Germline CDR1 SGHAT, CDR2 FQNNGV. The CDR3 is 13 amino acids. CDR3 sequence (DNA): TGTGCCAGCAGCTTAGGGGCAGGGTATGGCTACACCTTC. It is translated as CASSLGAGYGYTF.

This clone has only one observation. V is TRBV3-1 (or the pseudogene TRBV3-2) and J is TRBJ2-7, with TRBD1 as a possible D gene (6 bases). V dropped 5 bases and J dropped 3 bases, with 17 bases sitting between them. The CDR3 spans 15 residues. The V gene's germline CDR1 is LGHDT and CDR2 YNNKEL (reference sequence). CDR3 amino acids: CASSYRDVIVYEQYF. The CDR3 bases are TGTGCCAGCAGCTACAGGGACGTAATAGTCTACGAGCAGTACTTC.

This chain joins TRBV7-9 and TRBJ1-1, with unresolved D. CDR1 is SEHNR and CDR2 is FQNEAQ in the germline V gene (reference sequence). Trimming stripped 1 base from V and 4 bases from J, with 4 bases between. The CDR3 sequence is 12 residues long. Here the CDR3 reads CASSLGATEAFF. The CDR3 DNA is TGTGCCAGCAGCTTAGGGGCCACTGAAGCTTTCTTT.

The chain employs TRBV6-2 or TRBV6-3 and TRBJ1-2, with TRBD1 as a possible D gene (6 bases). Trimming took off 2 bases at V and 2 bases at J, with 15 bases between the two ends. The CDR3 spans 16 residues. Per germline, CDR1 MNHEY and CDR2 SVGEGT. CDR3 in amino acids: CASSYAAATGNYGYTF. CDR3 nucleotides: TGTGCCAGCAGTTACGCAGCAGCTACAGGGAACTATGGCTACACCTTC.

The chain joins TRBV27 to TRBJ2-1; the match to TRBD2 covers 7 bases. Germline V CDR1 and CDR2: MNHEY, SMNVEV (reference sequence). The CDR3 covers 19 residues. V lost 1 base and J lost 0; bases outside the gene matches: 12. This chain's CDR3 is CASSLFAGLAGSSYNEQFF. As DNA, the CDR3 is TGTGCCAGCAGTTTATTTGCGGGATTAGCGGGCAGCTCCTACAATGAGCAGTTCTTC.

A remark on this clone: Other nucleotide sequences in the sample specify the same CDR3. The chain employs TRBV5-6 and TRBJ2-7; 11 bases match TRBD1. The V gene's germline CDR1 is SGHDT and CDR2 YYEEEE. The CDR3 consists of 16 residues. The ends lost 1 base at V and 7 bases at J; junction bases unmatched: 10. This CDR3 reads CASSLTGTGGRGEQYF. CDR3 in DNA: TGTGCCAGCAGCTTGACCGGGACAGGGGGGCGAGGGGAGCAGTACTTC.

In DNA form, the CDR3 reads TGTGCCAGCAGTTTATATCCCCACAGGAACTATGGCTACACCTTC. It encodes CASSLYPHRNYGYTF. The chain links TRBV27 to TRBJ1-2, with D possibly being TRBD1 (5 bases). The V gene's germline CDR1 is MNHEY and CDR2 SMNVEV (reference sequence). The CDR3 contains 15 residues. V lost 1 base, J lost 2 bases, and 11 bases lay in between.

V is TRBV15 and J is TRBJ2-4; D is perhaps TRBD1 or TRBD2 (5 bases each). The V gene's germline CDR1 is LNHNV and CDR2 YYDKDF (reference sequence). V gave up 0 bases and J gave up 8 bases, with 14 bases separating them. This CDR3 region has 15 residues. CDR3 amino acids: CATSRDYGGQDIQYF. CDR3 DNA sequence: TGTGCCACCAGCAGAGATTATGGGGGTCAGGACATTCAGTACTTC.

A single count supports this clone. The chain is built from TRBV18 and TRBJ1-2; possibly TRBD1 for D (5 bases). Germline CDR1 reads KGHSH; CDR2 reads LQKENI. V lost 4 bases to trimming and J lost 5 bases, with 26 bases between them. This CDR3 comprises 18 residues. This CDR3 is CASSQTLRTSRRVYGYTF. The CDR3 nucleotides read TGTGCCAGCTCACAAACCTTGCGGACATCTCGGCGGGTTTATGGCTACACCTTC. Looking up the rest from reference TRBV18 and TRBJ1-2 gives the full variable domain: NAGVMQNPRHLVRRRGQEARLRCSPMKGHSHVYWYRQLPEEGLKFMVYLQKENIIDESGMPKERFSAEFPKEGPSILRIQQVVRGDSAAYFCASSQTLRTSRRVYGYTFGSGTRLTVV.

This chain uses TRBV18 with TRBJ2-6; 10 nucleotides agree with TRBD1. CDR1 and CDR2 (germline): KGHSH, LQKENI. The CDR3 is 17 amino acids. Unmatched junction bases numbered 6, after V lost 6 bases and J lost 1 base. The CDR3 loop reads CASSWTGGSSGANVLTF. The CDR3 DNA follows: TGTGCCAGCTCCTGGACAGGGGGATCATCTGGGGCCAACGTCCTGACTTTC.

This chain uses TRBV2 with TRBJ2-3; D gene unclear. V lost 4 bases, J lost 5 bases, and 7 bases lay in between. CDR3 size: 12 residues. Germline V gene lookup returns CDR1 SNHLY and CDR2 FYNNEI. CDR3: CASSVGRDTQYF. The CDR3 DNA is TGTGCCAGCAGTGTAGGTAGAGATACGCAGTATTTT.

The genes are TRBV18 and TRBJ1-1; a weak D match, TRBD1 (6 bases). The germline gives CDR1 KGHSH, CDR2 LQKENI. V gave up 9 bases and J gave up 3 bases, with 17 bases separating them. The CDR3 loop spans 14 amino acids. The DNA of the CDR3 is TGTGCCAGTGCCATTAAGGACAGCGACACTGAAGCTTTCTTT. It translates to CASAIKDSDTEAFF.

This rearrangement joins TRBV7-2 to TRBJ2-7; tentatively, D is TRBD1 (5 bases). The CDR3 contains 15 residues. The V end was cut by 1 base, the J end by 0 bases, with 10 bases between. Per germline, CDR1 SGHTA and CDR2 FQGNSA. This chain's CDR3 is CASSLVTDASYEQYF. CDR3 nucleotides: TGTGCCAGCAGCTTAGTGACAGACGCCTCCTACGAGCAGTACTTC.

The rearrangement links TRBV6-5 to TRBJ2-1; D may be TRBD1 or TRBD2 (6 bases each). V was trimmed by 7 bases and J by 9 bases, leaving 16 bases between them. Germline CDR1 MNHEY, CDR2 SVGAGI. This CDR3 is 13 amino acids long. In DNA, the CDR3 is TGTGCCAGCACTGGATGGGGGGCGGGTGAGCAGTTCTTC. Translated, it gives CASTGWGAGEQFF.

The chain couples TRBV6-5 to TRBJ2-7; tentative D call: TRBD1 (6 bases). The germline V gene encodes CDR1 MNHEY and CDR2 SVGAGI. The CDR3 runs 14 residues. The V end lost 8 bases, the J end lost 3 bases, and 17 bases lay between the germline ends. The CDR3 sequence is CASESGTRNYEQYF. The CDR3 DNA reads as TGTGCCAGCGAATCCGGGACAAGAAACTACGAGCAGTACTTC.

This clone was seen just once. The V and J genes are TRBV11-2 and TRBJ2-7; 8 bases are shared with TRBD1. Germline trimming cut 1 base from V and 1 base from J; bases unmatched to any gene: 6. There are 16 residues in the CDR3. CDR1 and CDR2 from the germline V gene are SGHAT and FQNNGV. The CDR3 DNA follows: TGTGCCAGCAGCTTAGGCGGGACAGGACGTTCCTACGAGCAGTACTTC. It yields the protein CASSLGGTGRSYEQYF.

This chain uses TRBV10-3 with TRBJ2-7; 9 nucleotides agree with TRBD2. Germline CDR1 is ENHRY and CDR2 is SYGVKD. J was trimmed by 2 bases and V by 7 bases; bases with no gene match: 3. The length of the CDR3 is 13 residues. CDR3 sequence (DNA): TGTGCCATCACGAGCGGGGGGACCTACGAGCAGTACTTC. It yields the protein CAITSGGTYEQYF.

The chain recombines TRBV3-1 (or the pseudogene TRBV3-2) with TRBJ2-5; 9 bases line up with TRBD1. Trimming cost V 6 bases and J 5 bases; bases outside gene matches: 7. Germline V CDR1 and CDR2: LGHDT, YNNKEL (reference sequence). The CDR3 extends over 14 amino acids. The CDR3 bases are TGTGCCAGCAGGGAGGACAGGGGAGGGGAGACCCAGTACTTC. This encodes CASREDRGGETQYF.

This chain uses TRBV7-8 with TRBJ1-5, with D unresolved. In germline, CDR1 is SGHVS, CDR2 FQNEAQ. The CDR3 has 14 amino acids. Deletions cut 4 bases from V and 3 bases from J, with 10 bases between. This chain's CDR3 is CASSYERFNQPQHF. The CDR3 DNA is TGTGCCAGCAGCTACGAGAGGTTCAATCAGCCCCAGCATTTT. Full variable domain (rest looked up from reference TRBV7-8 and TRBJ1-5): GAGVSQSPRYKVAKRGQDVALRCDPISGHVSLFWYQQALGQGPEFLTYFQNEAQLDKSGLPSDRFFAERPEGSVSTLKIQRTQQEDSAVYLCASSYERFNQPQHFGDGTRLSIL.